These 2 T cell receptor beta chains came from one sample sequenced in a study of blood T cells in healthy people across ages. It was with a sample-barcoded 5' primer and a J-beta primer mix that a second PCR of about 6 to 11 cycles was run. TCRdb reprocessed the 5' RACE reads with MiXCR, giving one entry per CDR3 protein. Of about 640,000 distinct CDR3 sequences listed, 25% to 30% were seen once; the top ten hold 15% to 19%. The sample consisted of blood. The receptors come from a woman at least 80 years old in good health.

The V and J genes are TRBV20-1 and TRBJ2-3; D is unclear. Trimming left V 0 bases short and J 4 bases short, with 14 bases between. Germline values: CDR1 DFQATT, CDR2 SNEGSKA (reference sequence). The CDR3 is made up of 15 amino acids. CDR3 nucleotides: TGCAGTGCTAGAGATCCGGTGGGGTTCGCAGATACGCAGTATTTT. This sequence encodes CSARDPVGFADTQYF.

This clonotype was detected ten times or more. V is TRBV11-2 and J is TRBJ2-5, with D perhaps TRBD1 (5 bases). The germline V and J ends were trimmed by 4 bases and 1 base, with 13 bases remaining between them. The CDR3 is made up of 15 amino acids. The germline V gene has CDR1 SGHAT and CDR2 FQNNGV. CDR3 in amino acids: CASSSSKGVQETQYF. The CDR3, as DNA: TGTGCCAGCAGCTCTAGTAAAGGGGTCCAAGAGACCCAGTACTTC.